This TCR beta chain was recovered during a study of read filtering for tumor transcriptome and immune sequencing. The overall study: R-ISS stage counts were under 10 for I, roughly 15 for II, 7 for III.

Trimming took 4 bases from V and 7 from J, leaving 13 bases between them. Looked up from germline, CDR1 is LGHDT and CDR2 is YNNKEL (reference sequence). The CDR3 spans 13 residues. Every patient had bone marrow sampled while the disease was active. Study-wide points: Even smaller IR-seq throughput identified most shared clonotypes.

This clonotype was detected ten times or more. Its specificity is not known. From around 0.4 ug of RNA, a library with molecular barcoded alpha/delta and beta/gamma adaptors was made. TCRdb fed the reads into MiXCR, producing one record per CDR3 protein. Of 50,000 to 65,000 distinct CDR3 sequences in the sample, 10% to 15% were seen once. The chain carries TRBV3-1 and TRBJ1-2; D call uncertain. This clonotype was obtained from a donor at least 40 years old with multiple myeloma. The sample taken for sequencing was a population of CD138-negative cells sorted from bone marrow. The CDR3 coding sequence is TGTGCCAGCAGCCTTCCAATGGGAGCTGGCTACACCTTC. It codes for CASSLPMGAGYTF.